A single sample gave rise to the 26 T cell receptor beta chains below, sequenced in a study of cytomegalovirus exposure and HLA in healthy donors. The PCR used 60 Vbeta and 13 Jbeta primers. The protocol was immunoSEQ multiplex PCR, while the TCRdb copy is restricted to in-frame clones and leaves out a portion. The sample records about 300,000 clones, roughly 88% being singletons. The material sequenced was PBMCs. Source of these receptors: a man aged 40-50 years in good health and CMV-seropositive.

The chain couples TRBV5-1 to TRBJ2-1; 14 bases are shared with TRBD2. The trim removed 4 bases at V and 9 bases at J, leaving 6 bases unmatched. CDR1 is SGHRS and CDR2 is YFSETQ in the germline V gene. The CDR3 extends over 15 amino acids. This CDR3 reads CASSPTSGRASEQFF. The CDR3 DNA sequence: TGCGCCAGCAGCCCGACTAGCGGGAGGGCCTCTGAGCAGTTCTTC.

The genes are TRBV9 and TRBJ1-1; the D gene is possibly TRBD1 (5 bases). The germline gives CDR1 SGDLS, CDR2 YYNGEE. The V gene lost 2 bases and the J gene lost 1 base, with 9 bases spanning the gap. This CDR3 comprises 14 residues. CDR3 loop: CASSVITGNTEAFF. The CDR3, as DNA: TGTGCCAGCAGCGTTATAACAGGGAACACTGAAGCTTTCTTT.

The chain recombines TRBV28 with TRBJ1-2; D gene ambiguous. The V end was cut by 3 bases, the J end by 3 bases, with 8 bases between. The CDR3 is made up of 13 amino acids. Germline CDR1 reads MDHEN; CDR2 reads SYDVKM. DNA of the CDR3: TGTGCCAGCAGTTTTGAGGAAGACTATGGCTACACCTTC. It specifies CASSFEEDYGYTF.

The chain's CDR3 is CASSEEDGQGYNEQFF. For the CDR3, the DNA is TGTGCCAGCAGTGAAGAGGACGGACAGGGTTACAATGAGCAGTTCTTC. The chain combines TRBV6-1 with TRBJ2-1, with TRBD1 identical over 8 bases. V lost 1 base and J lost 4; bases outside the gene matches: 6. Germline V lookup: CDR1 MNHNS, CDR2 SASEGT. This CDR3 is built from 16 residues.

The CDR3 loop reads CASSSGTGAPNEQYF. DNA of the CDR3: TGTGCCAGCAGCTCCGGGACAGGGGCCCCCAACGAGCAGTACTTC. The chain combines TRBV5-4 with TRBJ2-7; 10 bases map to TRBD1. The CDR3 sequence is 15 residues long. The V segment lost 3 bases and the J segment 5 bases; nucleotides outside the gene matches: 8. Germline CDR1 is SGHNT and CDR2 is YYREEE (reference sequence).

V gene TRBV2 combines with J gene TRBJ2-6; perhaps TRBD1 as D (5 bases). In germline, CDR1 is SNHLY, CDR2 FYNNEI. This CDR3 spans 17 amino acids. Trimming shortened V by 3 bases and J by 0 bases, and 12 bases separated the two germline ends. The CDR3 sequence: CASSDETVPSGANVLTF. The CDR3 DNA follows: TGTGCCAGCAGTGACGAGACAGTACCCTCTGGGGCCAACGTCCTGACTTTC.

There are a few counts of this clone. The V and J genes are TRBV5-6 and TRBJ1-2, with 7 bases aligning to TRBD1. The CDR3 consists of 14 residues. The germline V gene encodes CDR1 SGHDT and CDR2 YYEEEE. The V gene end was trimmed by 7 bases and the J gene end by 7 bases; junction bases not matched to a gene: 13. CDR3 amino acids: CASATDPRQGGYTF. The CDR3 DNA reads TGTGCCAGCGCAACTGACCCACGACAGGGTGGCTACACCTTC.

The chain joins TRBV9 to TRBJ1-3, with 10 bases identical to TRBD1. The CDR3 runs 15 residues. Germline values: CDR1 SGDLS, CDR2 YYNGEE. With 3 bases clipped from V and 2 bases from J, the junction kept 2 bases outside the gene matches. The CDR3, as DNA: TGTGCCAGCAGCGCAGGGACAGGGGCTGGAAACACCATATATTTT. Its protein product is CASSAGTGAGNTIYF.

The genes are TRBV27 and TRBJ2-3; weak D call: TRBD1 (5 bases). Trimming cost V 6 bases and J 4 bases, with 14 bases left between them. The CDR3 length is 14 residues. The germline V gene has CDR1 MNHEY and CDR2 SMNVEV (reference sequence). The CDR3 region has the DNA TGTGCCAGCAGAAGACCTACCAGGGCAGATACGCAGTATTTT. It yields the protein CASRRPTRADTQYF.

V gene TRBV7-8 combines with J gene TRBJ1-5; 7 nucleotides line up with TRBD1. The CDR3 is made up of 16 amino acids. Germline values: CDR1 SGHVS, CDR2 FQNEAQ. The J segment lost 0 bases and the V segment lost 10 bases, leaving 12 bases of the junction unmatched. CDR3 in DNA: TGTGCCACCCGACAGGCAGGGGGGTTTAGCAATCAGCCCCAGCATTTT. It is translated as CATRQAGGFSNQPQHF.

The chain carries TRBV6-5 and TRBJ1-5; 8 bases map to TRBD1. The CDR3 has 15 residues. V lost 6 bases, J lost 1 base, and 5 bases stayed unmatched. The germline gives CDR1 MNHEY, CDR2 SVGAGI. CDR3 sequence: CASSLNRGSNQPQHF. CDR3 nucleotide sequence: TGTGCCAGCAGCCTCAACAGGGGGAGCAATCAGCCCCAGCATTTT.

The chain links TRBV27 to TRBJ2-7; D perhaps matches TRBD1 (6 bases). The V gene's germline CDR1 is MNHEY and CDR2 SMNVEV (reference sequence). This CDR3 spans 16 amino acids. V lost 2 bases and J 3 bases, leaving 17 bases between the germline ends. Here the CDR3 DNA reads TGTGCCAGCAGTTTAAATCAGGGGTTCGGGCTCTACGAGCAGTACTTC. It codes for CASSLNQGFGLYEQYF.

To note about this clone: Other DNA sequences in the sample encode the same CDR3. The rearrangement joins TRBV6-5 to TRBJ1-5; TRBD1 matches at 7 bases. CDR3 length equals 15 residues. The trim removed 6 bases at V and 3 bases at J, leaving 8 bases unmatched. Looked up from germline, CDR1 is MNHEY and CDR2 is SVGAGI. The CDR3 region has the DNA TGTGCCAGCAGCGGGTCGACAGGGCTCAATCAGCCCCAGCATTTT. Its translation: CASSGSTGLNQPQHF.

The chain is built from TRBV27 and TRBJ1-2, with a weak D call TRBD1 (6 bases). Trimming left V 6 bases short and J 8 bases short, with 25 bases between. The CDR3 has 16 amino acids. The V gene's germline CDR1 is MNHEY and CDR2 SMNVEV (reference sequence). The DNA for the CDR3 is TGTGCCAGCAGAACTCACCAGGGTGGGGGGGCCATCGGCTACACCTTC. It codes for CASRTHQGGGAIGYTF.

Remarks on this clone: Other DNA sequences of this sample code for an identical CDR3. This chain links TRBV28 with TRBJ1-1; the D gene is possibly TRBD1 (5 bases). Trimming stripped 2 bases from V and 0 bases from J, with 7 bases between. The germline V gene has CDR1 MDHEN and CDR2 SYDVKM. The CDR3 spans 14 residues. The DNA of the CDR3 is TGTGCCAGCAGTTTAACAGGTTTGAACACTGAAGCTTTCTTT. It encodes CASSLTGLNTEAFF.

This sequence joins TRBV13 and TRBJ1-1; D not resolved. V shed 1 base and J shed 1 base, with 7 bases lying between them. From germline, CDR1 is PRHDT and CDR2 FYEKMQ (reference sequence). The length of the CDR3 is 14 residues. CDR3 sequence: CASSLVHPNTEAFF. CDR3 coding DNA: TGTGCCAGCAGCTTAGTACACCCGAACACTGAAGCTTTCTTT.

The chain couples TRBV6-6 to TRBJ2-7, with TRBD1 identical over 7 bases. The ends lost 5 bases at V and 0 bases at J; junction bases unmatched: 7. The CDR3 is 15 amino acids. The germline V gene has CDR1 MNHNY and CDR2 SVGAGI (reference sequence). The CDR3 nucleotides are TGTGCCAGCAGTGTTCCGGGACAGAGCTCCTACGAGCAGTACTTC. Its protein product is CASSVPGQSSYEQYF.

The V call is TRBV7-9, the J call TRBJ1-2; the D gene is possibly TRBD1 (6 bases). The CDR3 length is 13 residues. V lost 3 bases to trimming and J lost 4 bases, with 9 bases between them. Germline V gene data show CDR1 as SEHNR and CDR2 as FQNEAQ (reference sequence). CDR3 amino acids: CASSLPGAYGYTF. CDR3 nucleotides: TGTGCCAGCAGCTTGCCAGGGGCCTATGGCTACACCTTC.

A remark on this clone: The same CDR3 also results from other DNA sequences found in this sample. J is TRBJ1-2 and V is TRBV18; maybe TRBD1 (6 bases). CDR3 length: 13 amino acids. Germline V lookup: CDR1 KGHSH, CDR2 LQKENI. Deletions cut 6 bases from V and 2 bases from J, with 10 bases between. CDR3 protein: CASSEDRNYGYTF. DNA of the CDR3: TGTGCCAGCTCCGAAGACAGGAACTATGGCTACACCTTC. Full variable domain (rest looked up from reference TRBV18 and TRBJ1-2): NAGVMQNPRHLVRRRGQEARLRCSPMKGHSHVYWYRQLPEEGLKFMVYLQKENIIDESGMPKERFSAEFPKEGPSILRIQQVVRGDSAAYFCASSEDRNYGYTFGSGTRLTVV.

The chain recombines TRBV19 with TRBJ1-1, with 10 bases identical to TRBD1. The trim removed 7 bases at V and 4 bases at J, leaving 9 bases unmatched. Per the germline V gene, CDR1 is LNHDA and CDR2 is SQIVND (reference sequence). This CDR3 region has 15 residues. CDR3 amino acids: CASIHPGQGTTEAFF. DNA of the CDR3: TGTGCCAGTATCCACCCGGGACAGGGGACCACTGAAGCTTTCTTT.

This sequence joins TRBV27 and TRBJ2-7, with D unresolved. Germline lookup yields CDR1 MNHEY and CDR2 SMNVEV (reference sequence). This CDR3 comprises 11 residues. V was pared by 5 bases and J by 6 bases, with 8 bases between. CDR3 in DNA: TGTGCCAGCAGTACTCCCGGCGAGCAGTACTTC. It codes for CASSTPGEQYF.

The gene calls are TRBV6-5 and TRBJ2-7, with D perhaps matching TRBD1 (5 bases). Trimming pared 4 bases from V and 2 bases from J, leaving 9 bases between. CDR1 MNHEY and CDR2 SVGAGI come from the germline V gene. The CDR3 has 13 residues. The CDR3 reads CASSWGRTYEQYF. The CDR3 DNA sequence: TGTGCCAGCAGTTGGGGCCGTACCTACGAGCAGTACTTC.

V gene TRBV5-1 combines with J gene TRBJ1-3; D possibly corresponds to TRBD1 (6 bases). The V end lost 0 bases, the J end lost 0 bases, and 10 bases lay between the germline ends. CDR3 length equals 16 residues. Looked up from germline, CDR1 is SGHRS and CDR2 is YFSETQ. The CDR3 spells CASSLDGTNSGNTIYF. The CDR3 bases are TGCGCCAGCAGCTTGGATGGGACAAACTCTGGAAACACCATATATTTT. The full variable domain, its missing parts supplied by reference TRBV5-1 and TRBJ1-3, is KAGVTQTPRYLIKTRGQQVTLSCSPISGHRSVSWYQQTPGQGLQFLFEYFSETQRNKGNFPGRFSGRQFSNSRSEMNVSTLELGDSALYLCASSLDGTNSGNTIYFGEGSWLTVV.

The genes are TRBV5-6 and TRBJ1-5; tentative D call: TRBD1 (5 bases). CDR3 length: 15 residues. Germline V lookup: CDR1 SGHDT, CDR2 YYEEEE. V lost 3 bases and J 1 base, leaving 11 bases between the germline ends. CDR3 nucleotides: TGTGCCAGCAGCTGGAGGGGATCGAGCAATCAGCCCCAGCATTTT. Translating it yields CASSWRGSSNQPQHF. The complete variable domain, with remaining parts taken from reference TRBV5-6 and TRBJ1-5, reads DAGVTQSPTHLIKTRGQQVTLRCSPKSGHDTVSWYQQALGQGPQFIFQYYEEEERQRGNFPDRFSGHQFPNYSSELNVNALLLGDSALYLCASSWRGSSNQPQHFGDGTRLSIL.

This clone was observed a few times. The V and J genes are TRBV4-2 and TRBJ2-1; D perhaps matches TRBD2 (7 bases). The V gene's germline CDR1 is LGHNA and CDR2 YNFKEQ. The CDR3 length is 12 residues. The V end was cut by 7 bases, the J end by 7 bases, with 11 bases between. The CDR3 protein is CASKGGRNEQFF. The CDR3 region has the DNA TGTGCCAGCAAGGGGGGGAGGAATGAGCAGTTCTTC.

As to this clone: The junction does not match germline at one end; this may be a read error. V gene TRBV7-9 combines with J gene TRBJ2-7, with TRBD1 matching over 7 bases. Germline CDR1 reads SEHNR; CDR2 reads FQNEAQ (reference sequence). The CDR3 sequence is 14 residues long. The CDR3 coding sequence is TGTTCCAGCAGCTTCCGGGACAGCTCCTACGAGCAGTACTTC. Translated: CSSSFRDSSYEQYF.